This T cell receptor beta chain is from a study of OX40 agonist ivuxolimab in advanced cancers. TCRdb keeps only in-frame clones here, not all; method: immunoSEQ multiplex PCR. Of 25,000 to 30,000 clones detected, about four fifths appear once; the ten largest clones hold 33%. The sample holds a few counts of this clone. The J segment lost 2 bases and the V segment lost 6 bases, leaving 7 bases of the junction unmatched. The CDR3 runs 15 residues. CDR1 is SQVTM, CDR2 ANQGSEA, per germline. The chain couples TRBV29-1 to TRBJ2-3, with 11 bases aligning to TRBD2. The origin of this receptor is an adult with an advanced solid tumor such as melanoma, head and neck, liver or kidney cancer. This sample comprised CD4+ or CD8+ T cells sorted from blood, obtained in a trial of the OX40 agonist ivuxolimab. The CDR3 loop reads CSVLSGRAFTDTQYF. The CDR3 DNA follows: TGCAGCGTCCTTAGCGGGAGGGCCTTCACAGATACGCAGTATTTT.